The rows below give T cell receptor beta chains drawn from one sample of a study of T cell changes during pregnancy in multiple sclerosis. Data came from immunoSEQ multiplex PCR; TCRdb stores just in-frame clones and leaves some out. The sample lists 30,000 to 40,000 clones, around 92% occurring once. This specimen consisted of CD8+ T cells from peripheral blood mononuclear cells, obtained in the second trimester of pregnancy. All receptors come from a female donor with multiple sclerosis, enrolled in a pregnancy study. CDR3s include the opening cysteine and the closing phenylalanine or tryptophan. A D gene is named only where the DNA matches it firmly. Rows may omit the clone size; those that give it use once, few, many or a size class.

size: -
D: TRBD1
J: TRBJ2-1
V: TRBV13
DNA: TGTGCCAGCAGCCCAGGGGGATCAGTGGGCAATGAGCAGTTCTTC
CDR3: CASSPGGSVGNEQFF

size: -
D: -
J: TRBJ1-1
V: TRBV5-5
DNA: TGTGCCAGCAGCCACCGGTGGATGGAGATGAACACTGAAGCTTTCTTT
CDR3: CASSHRWMEMNTEAFF

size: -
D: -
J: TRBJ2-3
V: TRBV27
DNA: TGTGCCAGCAGTATCGGCGACGGGTATACGCAGTATTTT
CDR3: CASSIGDGYTQYF

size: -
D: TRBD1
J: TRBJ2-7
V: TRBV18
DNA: TGTGCCAGCTCGCCGGGACAGGGGGCCCCCTACGAGCAGTACTTC
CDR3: CASSPGQGAPYEQYF

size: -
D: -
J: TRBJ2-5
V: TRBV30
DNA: TGTGCCTGGAGTGTAGCGGGACATAAGGGGACCCAGTACTTC
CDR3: CAWSVAGHKGTQYF

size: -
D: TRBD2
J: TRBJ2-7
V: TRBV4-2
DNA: TGTGCCAGCAGCCAAGATCGGCTAGCGGGAGGGTTAACCTACGAGCAGTACTTC
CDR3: CASSQDRLAGGLTYEQYF

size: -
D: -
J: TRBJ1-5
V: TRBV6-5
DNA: TGTGCCAGCAGCCAAGGGACACTTAGCAATCAGCCCCAGCATTTT
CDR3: CASSQGTLSNQPQHF

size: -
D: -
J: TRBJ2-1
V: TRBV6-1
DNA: TGTGCCAGCAGTGAATCCCTTTATTCGGGGGCCTACAATGAGCAGTTCTTC
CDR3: CASSESLYSGAYNEQFF

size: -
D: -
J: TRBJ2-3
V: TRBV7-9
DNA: TGTGCCAGCAGCTTATCAACAGCGGTGGACACAGATACGCAGTATTTT
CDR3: CASSLSTAVDTDTQYF

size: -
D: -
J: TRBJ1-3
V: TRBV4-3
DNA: TGCGCCAGCAGCCAAGATTGGCGGAGCTCTGGAAACACCATATATTTT
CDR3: CASSQDWRSSGNTIYF

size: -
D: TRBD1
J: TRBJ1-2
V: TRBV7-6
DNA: TGTGCCAGCAGCTCGACAGGGGGCTACGGCTACACCTTC
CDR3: CASSSTGGYGYTF

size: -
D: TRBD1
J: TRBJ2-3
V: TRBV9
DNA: TGTGCCAGCAGCGTACAGAGGGGGAGAGGGCAGGGGGGCACAGATACGCAGTATTTT
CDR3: CASSVQRGRGQGGTDTQYF

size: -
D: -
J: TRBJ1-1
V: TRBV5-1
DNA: TGCGCCAGCAGCTTATCTGGCGGGAACACTGAAGCTTTCTTT
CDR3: CASSLSGGNTEAFF

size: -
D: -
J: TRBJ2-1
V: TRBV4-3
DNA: TGCGCCAGCAGCCTACACGCAGGAGGGCTCTACAATGAGCAGTTCTTC
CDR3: CASSLHAGGLYNEQFF

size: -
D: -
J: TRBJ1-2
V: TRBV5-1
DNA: TGCGCCAGCAGACCCCCGGGAACGCCGGCGGGCTACACCTTC
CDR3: CASRPPGTPAGYTF

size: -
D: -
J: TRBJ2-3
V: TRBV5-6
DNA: TGTGCCAGCAGCTTGGTCGGTTCGAGATACACAGATACGCAGTATTTT
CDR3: CASSLVGSRYTDTQYF

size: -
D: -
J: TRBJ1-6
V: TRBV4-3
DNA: TGCGCCAGCAGCCAGGGGGGGTACGGCTCACCCCTCCACTTT
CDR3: CASSQGGYGSPLHF

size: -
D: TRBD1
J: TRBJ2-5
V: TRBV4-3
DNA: TGCGCCAGCAGCCAAGAGACAGGGGGCTTGTTGACCCAGTACTTC
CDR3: CASSQETGGLLTQYF

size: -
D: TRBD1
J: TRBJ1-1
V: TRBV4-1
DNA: TGCGCCAGCAGCCAAGGGGACAGGGGGCCCACTGAAGCTTTCTTT
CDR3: CASSQGDRGPTEAFF

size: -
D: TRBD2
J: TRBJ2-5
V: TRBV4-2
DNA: TGTGCCAGCAGCCAAGATTTGGGCGGGAGTGAGACCCAGTACTTC
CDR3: CASSQDLGGSETQYF

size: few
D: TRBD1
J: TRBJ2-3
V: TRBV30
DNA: TGTGCCTGGAGTTCCCTTCCGGGACAGGGGGCAGATACGCAGTATTTT
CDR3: CAWSSLPGQGADTQYF

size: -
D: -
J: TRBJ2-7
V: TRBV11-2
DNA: TGTGCCAGCAGCTCCCTTAGGGGGTACGAGCAGTACTTC
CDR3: CASSSLRGYEQYF

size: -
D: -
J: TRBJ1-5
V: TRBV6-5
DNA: TGTGCCAGCAGTTACACCGGGTCGAGCAATCAGCCCCAGCATTTT
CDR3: CASSYTGSSNQPQHF

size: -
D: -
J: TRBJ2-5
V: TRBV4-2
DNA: TGTGCCAGCAGCAAACGGGGGTTCGCGGAGACCCAGTACTTC
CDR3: CASSKRGFAETQYF

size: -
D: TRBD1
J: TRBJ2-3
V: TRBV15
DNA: TGTGCCACCAGCCGTCCAGGACAGGGGGCCACAGATACGCAGTATTTT
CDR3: CATSRPGQGATDTQYF